Below, 12 T cell receptor beta chains from the same sample are listed, as sequenced in a study of shared clonotypes between healthy human individuals. Repertoires were generated with immunoSEQ multiplex PCR, while TCRdb's copy carries only in-frame clones and drops some. Found here are a few million clones, more than 90% of them singletons; the top ten hold roughly 0.13%. Input material: naive CD4+ T cells sorted from blood. Documented subset: CD45RA+ positively selected. The receptors were gathered from a man between 18 and 29 years old in good health.

In the case of this clone: Other DNA sequences from this sample encode an identical CDR3 as well. The V call is TRBV5-1, the J call TRBJ2-7; unclear D gene. The CDR3 runs 13 residues. The germline gives CDR1 SGHRS, CDR2 YFSETQ. Trimming shortened V by 0 bases and J by 6 bases, and 10 bases separated the two germline ends. The CDR3 loop reads CASSLDSRGEQYF. DNA for the CDR3: TGCGCCAGCAGCTTGGACAGCCGTGGCGAGCAGTACTTC.

The V and J genes are TRBV19 and TRBJ1-5; no clear D gene. The germline V and J ends were trimmed by 3 bases and 3 bases, with 9 bases remaining between them. The CDR3 runs 14 residues. Per the germline V gene, CDR1 is LNHDA and CDR2 is SQIVND (reference sequence). CDR3 loop: CASSIGGTNQPQHF. The CDR3 DNA sequence: TGTGCCAGTAGTATCGGAGGAACCAATCAGCCCCAGCATTTT.

J is TRBJ1-2 and V is TRBV4-1, with D possibly being TRBD1 (5 bases). The CDR3 extends over 13 amino acids. Trimming left V 6 bases short and J 4 bases short, with 12 bases between. CDR1 and CDR2 (germline): MGHRA, YSYEKL. The CDR3 is CASSRGDLYGYTF. In DNA form, the CDR3 reads TGCGCCAGCAGTCGGGGGGATCTCTATGGCTACACCTTC.

This chain uses TRBV6-5 with TRBJ2-7; possibly TRBD1 for D (5 bases). CDR3 length: 14 amino acids. From germline, CDR1 is MNHEY and CDR2 SVGAGI. Trimming cost V 7 bases and J 4 bases, with 17 bases left between them. CDR3 DNA sequence: TGTGCCAGCACCTATTCGCAGGGATATTACGAGCAGTACTTC. The encoded protein is CASTYSQGYYEQYF.

J is TRBJ1-4 and V is TRBV5-5; 11 nucleotides match TRBD1. Germline lookup yields CDR1 SGHKS and CDR2 YYEKEE (reference sequence). There are 18 residues in the CDR3. V gave up 2 bases and J gave up 0 bases; unmatched junction bases: 6. CDR3 DNA: TGTGCCAGCAGCTTTGGGACAGGGGGTTTGTCAACTAATGAAAAACTGTTTTTT. Translating gives CASSFGTGGLSTNEKLFF.

The chain has TRBV5-5 and TRBJ2-7, with no clear D. Germline V lookup: CDR1 SGHKS, CDR2 YYEKEE (reference sequence). The V gene lost 2 bases and the J gene lost 2 bases, with 17 bases spanning the gap. This CDR3 is built from 16 residues. The CDR3 here is CASSLRITGITYEQYF. In DNA form, the CDR3 reads TGTGCCAGCAGCTTACGAATTACTGGGATTACCTACGAGCAGTACTTC.

The rearrangement joins TRBV28 to TRBJ1-6, with 11 bases aligning to TRBD1. CDR3 length: 14 amino acids. Per the germline V gene, CDR1 is MDHEN and CDR2 is SYDVKM. V lost 4 bases to trimming and J lost 14 bases; unmatched junction nucleotides: 7. As DNA, the CDR3 is TGTGCCAGCAGTTCGGACAGGGGGCTTTCGGCCCTCCACTTT. This gives the protein CASSSDRGLSALHF.

The chain recombines TRBV7-9 with TRBJ2-7; 7 bases are a match to TRBD1. This CDR3 has 15 amino acids. Trimming removed 1 base from V and 4 bases from J; junction bases left unmatched: 7. Per germline, CDR1 SEHNR and CDR2 FQNEAQ (reference sequence). The CDR3 reads CASSLGAGQAYEQYF. The CDR3, as DNA: TGTGCCAGCAGCTTAGGGGCCGGACAGGCATACGAGCAGTACTTC.

The chain joins TRBV5-1 to TRBJ2-1, with TRBD2 matching over 9 bases. The CDR3 is made up of 15 amino acids. CDR1 is SGHRS, CDR2 YFSETQ, per germline. V dropped 0 bases and J dropped 7; count of bases not matched to a gene: 5. CDR3 in amino acids: CASSLVAGVGNEQFF. In DNA form, the CDR3 reads TGCGCCAGCAGCTTGGTAGCGGGGGTTGGGAATGAGCAGTTCTTC.

The rearrangement links TRBV5-6 to TRBJ2-7, with 8 bases aligning to TRBD1. Germline CDR1 SGHDT, CDR2 YYEEEE. There are 15 residues in the CDR3. V gave up 4 bases and J gave up 0 bases; unmatched junction bases: 6. The DNA of the CDR3 is TGTGCCAGCAGCCCGGAGGGACAGGTCTCCTACGAGCAGTACTTC. Translating it yields CASSPEGQVSYEQYF.

The gene calls are TRBV5-1 and TRBJ2-7, with D possibly TRBD2 on 5 matching bases. The V gene lost 0 bases and the J gene lost 7 bases, with 17 bases spanning the gap. The CDR3 sequence is 15 residues long. The germline V gene encodes CDR1 SGHRS and CDR2 YFSETQ. The CDR3 DNA reads TGCGCCAGCAGCTTGGCAGCAACACCCTCGGGGGAGCAGTACTTC. This translates into CASSLAATPSGEQYF.

V and J are TRBV25-1 and TRBJ1-3, with 9 bases that match TRBD1. The CDR3 is 17 amino acids. V shed 6 bases, J shed 0 bases, and the junction held 9 bases outside the gene matches. CDR1 MGHDK and CDR2 SYGVNS come from the germline V gene. For the CDR3, the DNA is TGTGCCAGCAGCCCAGGGACAGGGCTCATCTCTGGAAACACCATATATTTT. Translation gives CASSPGTGLISGNTIYF.